This T cell receptor beta chain was found in a study of T cell changes during pregnancy in multiple sclerosis (dated by TCRdb to the late 2010s). A note on the overall study: The study examined how the T cell repertoire changed over the course of pregnancy in women with multiple sclerosis.

For this clone: Its antigen is not yet known. Per-nucleotide qualities are absent, and no much larger clonotype sits a single base away.

From a lookup of the germline V gene, CDR1 and CDR2 are MNHNS and SASEGT. After removal of 6 bases from V and 11 bases from J, the junction retains 4 bases not matched to a gene. The CDR3 starts with the cysteine, ends with the phenylalanine, and has 11 residues. The retained sequence is limited to the CDR3, 33 bases, with the frame set at the first base. Library preparation used the immunoSEQ multiplex PCR assay. The source is immuneACCESS, and TCRdb retained only in-frame sequences with V and J called. Part of the clones is not carried over; for the studies checked, unresolved V genes explain less than half of this, and the remainder is unexplained. This sample has about 59,000 clones in its table, and around 93% of those were observed once. The top ten constitute approximately 0.36% of the sample.

The sequenced sample was CD4+ T cells from peripheral blood mononuclear cells, obtained before pregnancy. The rearranged chain carries TRBV6-1 and TRBJ2-7, and TRBD1 aligns with 10 junction nucleotides. The clonotype originates from a female donor with multiple sclerosis, enrolled in a pregnancy study. The CDR3 here reads CASRFGQGEYF. Read as DNA, the sequence is TGTGCCAGCAGATTCGGACAGGGGGAGTACTTC.